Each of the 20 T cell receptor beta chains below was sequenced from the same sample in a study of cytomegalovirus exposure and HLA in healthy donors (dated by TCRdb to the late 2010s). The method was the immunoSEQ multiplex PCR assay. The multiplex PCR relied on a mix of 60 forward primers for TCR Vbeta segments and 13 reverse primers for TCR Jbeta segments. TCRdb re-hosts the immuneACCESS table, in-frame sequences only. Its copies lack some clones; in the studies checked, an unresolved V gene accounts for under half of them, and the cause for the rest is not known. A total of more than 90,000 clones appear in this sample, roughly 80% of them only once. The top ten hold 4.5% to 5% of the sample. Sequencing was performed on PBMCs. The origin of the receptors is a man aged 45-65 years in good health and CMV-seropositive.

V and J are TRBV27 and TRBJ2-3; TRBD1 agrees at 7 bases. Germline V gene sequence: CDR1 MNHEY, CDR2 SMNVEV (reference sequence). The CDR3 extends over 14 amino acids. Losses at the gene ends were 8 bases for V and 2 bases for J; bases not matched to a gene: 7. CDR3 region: CASGWDRHTDTQYF. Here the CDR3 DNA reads TGTGCCAGCGGCTGGGACAGACACACAGATACGCAGTATTTT.

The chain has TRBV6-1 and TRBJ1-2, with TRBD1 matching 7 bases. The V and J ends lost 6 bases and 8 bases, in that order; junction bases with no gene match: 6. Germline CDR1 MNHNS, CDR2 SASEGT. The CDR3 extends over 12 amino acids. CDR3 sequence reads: CASSETGVGYTF. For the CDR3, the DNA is TGTGCCAGCAGCGAAACAGGGGTCGGCTACACCTTC.

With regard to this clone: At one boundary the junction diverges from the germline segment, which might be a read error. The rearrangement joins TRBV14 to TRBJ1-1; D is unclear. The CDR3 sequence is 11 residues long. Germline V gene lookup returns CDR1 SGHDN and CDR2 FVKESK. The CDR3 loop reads CASSQDRVWSF. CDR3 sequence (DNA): TGTGCCAGCAGCCAAGATCGAGTTTGGTCTTTT.

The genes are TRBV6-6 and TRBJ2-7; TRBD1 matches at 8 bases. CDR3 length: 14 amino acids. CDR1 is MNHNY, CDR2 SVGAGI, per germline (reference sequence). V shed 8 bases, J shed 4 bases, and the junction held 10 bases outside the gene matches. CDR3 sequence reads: CASEPGTGVYEQYF. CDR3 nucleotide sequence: TGTGCCAGCGAACCGGGGACAGGAGTTTACGAGCAGTACTTC.

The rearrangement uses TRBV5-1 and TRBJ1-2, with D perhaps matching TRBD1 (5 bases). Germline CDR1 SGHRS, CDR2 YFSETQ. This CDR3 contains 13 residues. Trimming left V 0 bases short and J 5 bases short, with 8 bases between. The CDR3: CASSLETAYGYTF. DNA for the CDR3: TGCGCCAGCAGCTTGGAGACAGCTTATGGCTACACCTTC.

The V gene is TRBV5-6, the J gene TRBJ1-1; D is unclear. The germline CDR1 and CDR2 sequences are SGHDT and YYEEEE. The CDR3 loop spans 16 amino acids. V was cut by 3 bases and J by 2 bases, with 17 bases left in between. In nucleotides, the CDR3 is TGTGCCAGCAGCTCTCGGTCCAGGCCACCTAACACTGAAGCTTTCTTT. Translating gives CASSSRSRPPNTEAFF. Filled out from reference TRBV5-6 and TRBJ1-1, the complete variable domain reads DAGVTQSPTHLIKTRGQQVTLRCSPKSGHDTVSWYQQALGQGPQFIFQYYEEEERQRGNFPDRFSGHQFPNYSSELNVNALLLGDSALYLCASSSRSRPPNTEAFFGQGTRLTVV.

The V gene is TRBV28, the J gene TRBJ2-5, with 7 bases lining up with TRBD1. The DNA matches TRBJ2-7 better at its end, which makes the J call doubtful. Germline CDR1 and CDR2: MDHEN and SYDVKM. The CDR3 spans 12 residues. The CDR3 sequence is CASTGDSYEQYF. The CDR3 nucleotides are TGTGCCAGCACCGGGGACAGCTACGAGCAGTACTTC.

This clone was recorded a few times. The CDR3 loop reads CASSNRKGGVSPLHF. The CDR3, as DNA: TGTGCCAGCAGTAACAGAAAAGGGGGCGTCTCACCCCTCCACTTT. The chain carries TRBV6-6 and TRBJ1-6; TRBD1 matches at 7 bases. This CDR3 has 15 amino acids. Unmatched junction bases numbered 11, after V lost 5 bases and J lost 10 bases. Germline lookup yields CDR1 MNHNY and CDR2 SVGAGI (reference sequence).

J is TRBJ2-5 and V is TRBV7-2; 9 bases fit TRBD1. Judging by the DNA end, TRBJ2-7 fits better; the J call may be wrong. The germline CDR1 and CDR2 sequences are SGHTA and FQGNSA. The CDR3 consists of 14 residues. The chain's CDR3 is CASSLGTGSYEQYF. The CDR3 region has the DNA TGTGCCAGCAGCTTGGGGACAGGGTCCTACGAGCAGTACTTC.

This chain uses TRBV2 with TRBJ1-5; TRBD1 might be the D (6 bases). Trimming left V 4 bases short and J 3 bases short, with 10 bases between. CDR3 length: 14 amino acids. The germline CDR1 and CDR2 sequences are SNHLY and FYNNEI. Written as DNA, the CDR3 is TGTGCCAGCAGTGCACAGGGTAACAATCAGCCCCAGCATTTT. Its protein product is CASSAQGNNQPQHF.

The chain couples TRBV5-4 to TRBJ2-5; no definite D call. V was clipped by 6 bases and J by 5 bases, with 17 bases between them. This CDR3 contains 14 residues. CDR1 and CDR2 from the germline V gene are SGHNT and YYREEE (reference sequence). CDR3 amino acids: CASTSGSRRETQYF. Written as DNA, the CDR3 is TGTGCCAGCACCTCCGGTAGCCGCCGGGAGACCCAGTACTTC. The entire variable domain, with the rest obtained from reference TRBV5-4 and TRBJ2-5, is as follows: ETGVTQSPTHLIKTRGQQVTLRCSSQSGHNTVSWYQQALGQGPQFIFQYYREEENGRGNFPPRFSGLQFPNYSSELNVNALELDDSALYLCASTSGSRRETQYFGPGTRLLVL.

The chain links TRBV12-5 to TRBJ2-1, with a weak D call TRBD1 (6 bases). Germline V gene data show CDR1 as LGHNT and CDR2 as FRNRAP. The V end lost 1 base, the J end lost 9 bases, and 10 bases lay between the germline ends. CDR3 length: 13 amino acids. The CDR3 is CASGLDPRGEQFF. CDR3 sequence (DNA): TGTGCTAGTGGTTTGGACCCCAGGGGTGAGCAGTTCTTC.

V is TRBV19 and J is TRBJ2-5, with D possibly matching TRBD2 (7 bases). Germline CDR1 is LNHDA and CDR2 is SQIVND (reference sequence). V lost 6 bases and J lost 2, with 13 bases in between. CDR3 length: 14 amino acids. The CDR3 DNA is TGTGCCAGTAGCGGGGGGCTACTACAAGAGACCCAGTACTTC. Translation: CASSGGLLQETQYF. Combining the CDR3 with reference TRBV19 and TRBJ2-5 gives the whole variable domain DGGITQSPKYLFRKEGQNVTLSCEQNLNHDAMYWYRQDPGQGLRLIYYSQIVNDFQKGDIAEGYSVSREKKESFPLTVTSAQKNPTAFYLCASSGGLLQETQYFGPGTRLLVL.

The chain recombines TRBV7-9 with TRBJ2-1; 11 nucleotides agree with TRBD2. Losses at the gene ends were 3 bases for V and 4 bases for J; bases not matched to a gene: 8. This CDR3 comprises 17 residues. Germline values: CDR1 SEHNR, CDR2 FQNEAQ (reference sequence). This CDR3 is CASSFAAGTSGYNEQFF. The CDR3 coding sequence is TGTGCCAGCAGCTTCGCCGCCGGGACTAGCGGTTACAATGAGCAGTTCTTC.

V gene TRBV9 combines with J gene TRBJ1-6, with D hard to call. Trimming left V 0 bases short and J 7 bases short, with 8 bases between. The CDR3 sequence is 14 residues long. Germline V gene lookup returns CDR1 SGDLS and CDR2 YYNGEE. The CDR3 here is CASSVDSTNSPLHF. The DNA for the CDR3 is TGTGCCAGCAGCGTAGACTCAACCAATTCACCCCTCCACTTT. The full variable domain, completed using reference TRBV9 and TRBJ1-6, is DSGVTQTPKHLITATGQRVTLRCSPRSGDLSVYWYQQSLDQGLQFLIQYYNGEERAKGNILERFSAQQFPDLHSELNLSSLELGDSALYFCASSVDSTNSPLHFGNGTRLTVT.

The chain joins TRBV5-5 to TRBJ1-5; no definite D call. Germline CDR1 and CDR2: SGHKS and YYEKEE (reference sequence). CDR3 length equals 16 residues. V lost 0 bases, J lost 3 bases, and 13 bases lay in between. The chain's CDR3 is CASSLEARVSNQPQHF. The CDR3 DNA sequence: TGTGCCAGCAGCTTGGAAGCGCGGGTTTCCAATCAGCCCCAGCATTTT.

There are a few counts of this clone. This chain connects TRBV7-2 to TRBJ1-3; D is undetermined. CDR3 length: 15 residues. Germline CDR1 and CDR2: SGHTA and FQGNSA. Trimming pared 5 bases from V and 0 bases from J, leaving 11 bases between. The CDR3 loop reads CASSADGSSGNTIYF. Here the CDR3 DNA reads TGTGCCAGCAGCGCGGACGGGAGCTCTGGAAACACCATATATTTT.

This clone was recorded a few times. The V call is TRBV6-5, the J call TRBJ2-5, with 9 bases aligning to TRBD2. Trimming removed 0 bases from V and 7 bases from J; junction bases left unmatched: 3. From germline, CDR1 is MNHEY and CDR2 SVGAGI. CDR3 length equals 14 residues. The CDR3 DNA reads TGTGCCAGCAGTTACTCGGTTAGCGGGGGGACCCAGTACTTC. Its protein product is CASSYSVSGGTQYF.

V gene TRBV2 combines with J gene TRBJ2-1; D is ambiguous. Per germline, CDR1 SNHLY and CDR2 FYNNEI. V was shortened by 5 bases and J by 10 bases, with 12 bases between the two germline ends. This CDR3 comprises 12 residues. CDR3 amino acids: CASSMSLREQFF. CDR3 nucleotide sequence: TGTGCCAGCAGTATGTCCTTGCGGGAGCAGTTCTTC.

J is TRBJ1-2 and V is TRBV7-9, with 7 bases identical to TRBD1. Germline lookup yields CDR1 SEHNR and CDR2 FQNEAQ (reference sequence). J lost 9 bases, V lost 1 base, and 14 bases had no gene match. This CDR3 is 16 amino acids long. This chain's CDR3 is CASSLGLIGPRGSYTF. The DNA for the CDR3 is TGTGCCAGCAGCTTAGGGTTAATAGGGCCCAGGGGGAGCTACACCTTC.